These 24 T cell receptor beta chains share one sample of origin, sequenced in a study of regulatory and conventional T cells in RAG deficiency. Assay: immunoSEQ multiplex PCR; the TCRdb copy retains only in-frame clones and omits some. Of 29,000 or so clones in the sample, roughly 95% were seen once. Blood CD4+ CD25-low CD127-high conventional T cells supplied the genomic DNA template. The same data also went into a second study, on regulatory T cells. That paper adds: Amplification used 52 TRBV primers and 13 TRBJ primers.

The sequencing input was CD25- CD4+ T cells sorted from blood. Receptors were obtained from a human donor in good health.

The chain employs TRBV7-9 and TRBJ2-3; possible D gene TRBD1, 5 bases. Germline V gives CDR1 SEHNR, CDR2 FQNEAQ (reference sequence). Trimming left V 1 base short and J 3 bases short, with 14 bases between. This CDR3 is 16 amino acids long. Here the CDR3 DNA reads TGTGCCAGCAGCTTAGTGGCAGGGCTACGAACAGATACGCAGTATTTT. Residues: CASSLVAGLRTDTQYF.

CDR3 sequence reads: CASSRAGGNNEQFF. CDR3 coding DNA: TGCGCCAGCAGTAGAGCGGGGGGCAACAATGAGCAGTTCTTC. This chain joins TRBV10-2 and TRBJ2-1, with 9 positions matching TRBD2. From germline, CDR1 is WSHSY and CDR2 SAAADI. The CDR3 consists of 14 residues. Trimming took 5 bases from V and 5 from J; bases not matched to a gene: 4.

J is TRBJ2-5 and V is TRBV29-1, with D maybe TRBD1 (7 bases). This CDR3 has 13 amino acids. V was clipped by 4 bases and J by 3 bases, with 12 bases between them. In germline, CDR1 is SQVTM, CDR2 ANQGSEA. The CDR3 loop is CSVAGRGEETQYF. CDR3 in DNA: TGCAGCGTTGCGGGCAGGGGGGAAGAGACCCAGTACTTC. Together with reference TRBV29-1 and TRBJ2-5, the CDR3 gives the full variable domain: SAVISQKPSRDICQRGTSLTIQCQVDSQVTMMFWYRQQPGQSLTLIATANQGSEATYESGFVIDKFPISRPNLTFSTLTVSNMSPEDSSIYLCSVAGRGEETQYFGPGTRLLVL.

About this clone: A read error may account for a junction end that differs from germline. Distinct nucleotide sequences in the sample also encode this CDR3. The rearrangement joins TRBV5-4 to TRBJ1-6, with TRBD1 matching over 8 bases. Germline CDR1 and CDR2: SGHNT and YYREEE (reference sequence). The CDR3 length is 16 residues. CDR3 sequence: CASSLAFAGGNSPLHF. The CDR3 coding sequence is TGTGCCAGCAGCTTGGCTTTCGCAGGGGGCAATTCCCCCCTCCACTTT.

The count of this clone is one. The genes are TRBV7-2 and TRBJ2-1, with 7 bases lining up with TRBD2. Germline assignment: CDR1 SGHTA and CDR2 FQGNSA. Trimming cost V 1 base and J 5 bases; bases outside gene matches: 8. This CDR3 spans 16 amino acids. The CDR3 loop is CASSLVLLRGNNEQFF. DNA of the CDR3: TGTGCCAGCAGCTTAGTTCTCTTGCGGGGGAACAATGAGCAGTTCTTC.

The chain combines TRBV5-4 with TRBJ1-2; 8 positions match TRBD1. CDR1 and CDR2 (germline): SGHNT, YYREEE (reference sequence). The CDR3 covers 16 residues. After removal of 10 bases from V and 3 bases from J, the junction contained 17 bases not matched to a gene. In nucleotides, the CDR3 is TGTGCCGGACGCCCGGACAGGGAGAAAGATGACTATGGCTACACCTTC. It translates to CAGRPDREKDDYGYTF. The variable domain in full, completed from reference TRBV5-4 and TRBJ1-2, reads ETGVTQSPTHLIKTRGQQVTLRCSSQSGHNTVSWYQQALGQGPQFIFQYYREEENGRGNFPPRFSGLQFPNYSSELNVNALELDDSALYLCAGRPDREKDDYGYTFGSGTRLTVV.

The sample holds one count of this clone. The gene calls are TRBV4-1 and TRBJ1-3, with unresolved D. V was pared by 6 bases and J by 2 bases, with 14 bases between. The CDR3 contains 15 residues. Germline loops: CDR1 MGHRA, CDR2 YSYEKL. In DNA, the CDR3 is TGCGCCAGCAGAATGACATGGTCCACTGGAAACACCATATATTTT. Its protein product is CASRMTWSTGNTIYF.

This rearrangement joins TRBV30 to TRBJ1-2; 9 bases map to TRBD1. The trim removed 8 bases at V and 2 bases at J, leaving 0 bases unmatched. The CDR3 runs 11 residues. CDR1 is GTSNPN and CDR2 is SVGIG in the germline V gene (reference sequence). CDR3 sequence: CAGQGNYGYTF. CDR3 sequence (DNA): TGTGCCGGACAGGGGAACTATGGCTACACCTTC.

This sequence joins TRBV7-9 and TRBJ2-1, with a weak D call TRBD2 (6 bases). Trimming stripped 2 bases from V and 2 bases from J, with 13 bases between. The CDR3 runs 16 residues. Germline-derived CDR1 and CDR2 are SEHNR and FQNEAQ (reference sequence). The DNA of the CDR3 is TGTGCCAGCAGCTTAAGTAAGGAGGGTCCCTACAATGAGCAGTTCTTC. This encodes CASSLSKEGPYNEQFF.

The chain carries TRBV7-6 and TRBJ2-7, with D perhaps TRBD2 (6 bases). The CDR3 consists of 13 residues. Germline V gene data show CDR1 as SGHVS and CDR2 as FNYEAQ. With 5 bases removed from V and 6 bases from J, the gap between germline ends came to 14 bases. The CDR3 DNA is TGTGCCAGCAGCCGGTCGGAGGGCTCCGAGCAGTACTTC. Translated, it gives CASSRSEGSEQYF.

This rearrangement joins TRBV7-3 to TRBJ2-3, with D hard to call. Germline V gives CDR1 SGHTA, CDR2 FQGTGA. V lost 5 bases and J lost 0, with 12 bases in between. The CDR3 sequence is 15 residues long. CDR3 amino acids: CASSPRGSSTDTQYF. The DNA for the CDR3 is TGTGCCAGCAGCCCCAGAGGCAGCAGCACAGATACGCAGTATTTT.

The V and J genes are TRBV19 and TRBJ2-6; 7 bases are shared with TRBD1. The germline gives CDR1 LNHDA, CDR2 SQIVND (reference sequence). CDR3 length: 17 amino acids. The V segment lost 6 bases and the J segment 15 bases; nucleotides outside the gene matches: 23. The CDR3 is CASSRFSDRRPPGALTF. CDR3 DNA sequence: TGTGCCAGTAGCCGATTTTCGGACAGGCGCCCTCCTGGGGCCCTGACTTTC.

The chain employs TRBV5-8 and TRBJ1-2, with 8 bases aligning to TRBD1. V trimming: 0 bases; J trimming: 7 bases; junction bases outside the gene matches: 5. The CDR3 is made up of 14 amino acids. CDR1 is SGHTS, CDR2 YDEGEE, per germline. CDR3 in DNA: TGTGCCAGCAGCTTGGCCGGGACAGGATTTGGCTACACCTTC. Translation gives CASSLAGTGFGYTF.

This chain links TRBV9 with TRBJ1-5; TRBD1 is a possible D gene (5 bases). The CDR3 spans 15 residues. CDR1 SGDLS and CDR2 YYNGEE come from the germline V gene. V lost 0 bases and J 3 bases, leaving 10 bases between the germline ends. CDR3 protein: CASSVGQQVNQPQHF. As DNA, the CDR3 is TGTGCCAGCAGCGTAGGACAGCAAGTCAATCAGCCCCAGCATTTT.

The rearrangement links TRBV19 to TRBJ2-5; 10 bases match TRBD2. This CDR3 spans 15 amino acids. Germline loops: CDR1 LNHDA, CDR2 SQIVND (reference sequence). V lost 4 bases and J lost 5; bases outside the gene matches: 7. CDR3 bases: TGTGCCAGTAGTACCGCTAGCGGGGGCAAGGAGACCCAGTACTTC. Residues: CASSTASGGKETQYF.

The rearrangement joins TRBV28 to TRBJ2-2; D not certain. The germline V gene has CDR1 MDHEN and CDR2 SYDVKM. V gave up 8 bases and J gave up 1 base, with 2 bases separating them. The CDR3 covers 11 residues. The DNA of the CDR3 is TGTGCCAGCCAGAACACCGGGGAGCTGTTTTTT. It is translated as CASQNTGELFF.

This clone was counted only a few times. V usage is TRBV19 and J usage is TRBJ1-5; the D gene is possibly TRBD1 (5 bases). With 11 bases removed from V and 4 bases from J, the gap between germline ends came to 15 bases. The length of the CDR3 is 13 residues. In germline, CDR1 is LNHDA, CDR2 SQIVND (reference sequence). CDR3 sequence: CAGGNGANQPQHF. The DNA of the CDR3 is TGTGCCGGGGGGAATGGCGCAAATCAGCCCCAGCATTTT.

The J gene is TRBJ1-1, the V gene TRBV4-2, with D uncertain. Deletions cut 1 base from V and 1 base from J, with 7 bases between. Germline CDR1 LGHNA, CDR2 YNFKEQ. The CDR3 extends over 14 amino acids. The chain's CDR3 is CASSQGHGNTEAFF. In DNA, the CDR3 is TGTGCCAGCAGCCAAGGCCACGGGAACACTGAAGCTTTCTTT.

This clone has a single count. At one end, the junction sequence differs from germline, possibly due to a read error. V gene TRBV7-7 combines with J gene TRBJ2-1; D not resolved. The CDR3 extends over 14 amino acids. From germline, CDR1 is SSHAT and CDR2 FNYEAQ (reference sequence). The chain's CDR3 is CASSFCLSGCEQFF. The CDR3 region has the DNA TGTGCTAGCAGCTTCTGCCTATCAGGATGTGAGCAGTTCTTC.

Here the CDR3 reads CASNPTGPNQPQHF. DNA for the CDR3: TGTGCCAGCAATCCTACAGGGCCCAATCAGCCCCAGCATTTT. V gene TRBV6-1 combines with J gene TRBJ1-5; D is perhaps TRBD1 (6 bases). The germline V gene has CDR1 MNHNS and CDR2 SASEGT. CDR3 length equals 14 residues. V gave up 7 bases and J gave up 3 bases, with 13 bases separating them.

The chain recombines TRBV5-1 with TRBJ2-4; D is perhaps TRBD1 (5 bases). CDR1 SGHRS and CDR2 YFSETQ come from the germline V gene. The germline V and J ends were trimmed by 1 base and 13 bases, with 15 bases remaining between them. This CDR3 has 13 amino acids. The DNA for the CDR3 is TGCGCCAGCAGCTTGTCCATGACAGAAGGGCAGTACTTC. Residues: CASSLSMTEGQYF.

This sequence joins TRBV7-3 and TRBJ2-1; the match to TRBD2 covers 8 bases. J lost 5 bases, V lost 5 bases, and 20 bases had no gene match. CDR1 is SGHTA and CDR2 is FQGTGA in the germline V gene. The CDR3 is 19 residues long. The DNA for the CDR3 is TGTGCCAGCAGCGAAACAAATTCCCCAGTAGCGGGGAGACACAATGAGCAGTTCTTC. Translation gives CASSETNSPVAGRHNEQFF.

The chain is built from TRBV5-4 and TRBJ2-1, with 13 nucleotides matching TRBD2. Unmatched junction bases numbered 3, after V lost 3 bases and J lost 6 bases. The germline gives CDR1 SGHNT, CDR2 YYREEE (reference sequence). The CDR3 runs to 15 residues. CDR3 sequence: CASSWRTSGSNEQFF. The CDR3, as DNA: TGTGCCAGCAGCTGGCGGACTAGCGGGAGCAATGAGCAGTTCTTC. The entire variable domain, with the rest obtained from reference TRBV5-4 and TRBJ2-1, is as follows: ETGVTQSPTHLIKTRGQQVTLRCSSQSGHNTVSWYQQALGQGPQFIFQYYREEENGRGNFPPRFSGLQFPNYSSELNVNALELDDSALYLCASSWRTSGSNEQFFGPGTRLTVL.

The chain employs TRBV4-1 and TRBJ2-2; tentatively, D is TRBD2 (6 bases). This CDR3 comprises 14 residues. V was clipped by 6 bases and J by 0 bases, with 8 bases between them. Germline CDR1 reads MGHRA; CDR2 reads YSYEKL. CDR3 sequence: CASRGGPNTGELFF. CDR3 nucleotide sequence: TGCGCCAGCAGGGGAGGCCCGAACACCGGGGAGCTGTTTTTT.